This T cell receptor beta chain was sequenced in a study of blood T cell repertoires in COVID-19. The overall study: Italy, Spain and the United States were the sources of the convalescent and acute COVID-19 samples. Sources were T cells, B-cell-depleted T cells, or PBMCs; the material itself was cDNA or gDNA.

Many counts were recorded for this clone. Original processing methods: Researchers report that nucleated cell counts were estimated from reference gene primer amplification. Profiling relied on immunoSEQ multiplex PCR, and the TCRdb table lists in-frame clones only, not all of them. D and trimming come from the DNA, and the V and J calls and clone size come from that table. The sample holds about 210,000 clones; approximately 82% are singletons and the top ten take about 9%. The trim removed 6 bases at V and 5 bases at J, leaving 3 bases unmatched. The CDR3 contains 13 residues. CDR1 is SNHLY and CDR2 is FYNNEI in the germline V gene.

This receptor was obtained from a man aged 50 to 60 with active or convalescent COVID-19. The chain employs TRBV2 and TRBJ2-2; 7 positions agree with TRBD1. Sequences were obtained from peripheral blood. This chain's CDR3 is CASRVRGTGELFF. The CDR3, as DNA: TGTGCCAGCAGGGTCAGGGGGACCGGGGAGCTGTTTTTT.